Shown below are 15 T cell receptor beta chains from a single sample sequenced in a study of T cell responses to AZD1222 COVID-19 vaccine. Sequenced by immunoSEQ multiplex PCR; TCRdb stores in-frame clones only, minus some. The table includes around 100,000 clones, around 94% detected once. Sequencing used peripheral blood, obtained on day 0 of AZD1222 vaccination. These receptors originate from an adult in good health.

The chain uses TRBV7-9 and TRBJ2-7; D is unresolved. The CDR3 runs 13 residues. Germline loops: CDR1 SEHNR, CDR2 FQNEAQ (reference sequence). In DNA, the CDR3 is TGTGCGATCCCCGGGCAAGGGATTGCCGAAGGATACTTC. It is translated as CAIPGQGIAEGYF.

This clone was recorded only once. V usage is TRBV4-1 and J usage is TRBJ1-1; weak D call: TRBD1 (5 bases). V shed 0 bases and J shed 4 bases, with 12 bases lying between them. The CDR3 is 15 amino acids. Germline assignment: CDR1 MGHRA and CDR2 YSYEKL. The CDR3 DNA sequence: TGCGCCAGCAGCCAAGATCCGCCGGGACCCACTGAAGCTTTCTTT. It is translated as CASSQDPPGPTEAFF.

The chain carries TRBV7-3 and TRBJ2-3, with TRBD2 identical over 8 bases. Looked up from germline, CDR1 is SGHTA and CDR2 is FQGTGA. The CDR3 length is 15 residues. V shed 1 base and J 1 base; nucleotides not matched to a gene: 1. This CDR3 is CASSLIGGGTDTQYF. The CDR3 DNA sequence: TGTGCCAGCAGCTTAATCGGGGGGGGCACAGATACGCAGTATTTT.

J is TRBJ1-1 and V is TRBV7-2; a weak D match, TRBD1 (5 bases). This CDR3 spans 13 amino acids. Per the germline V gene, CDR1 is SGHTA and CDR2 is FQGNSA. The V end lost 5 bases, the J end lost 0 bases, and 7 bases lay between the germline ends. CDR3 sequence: CASSRDLNTEAFF. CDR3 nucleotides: TGTGCCAGCAGCAGGGACCTGAACACTGAAGCTTTCTTT.

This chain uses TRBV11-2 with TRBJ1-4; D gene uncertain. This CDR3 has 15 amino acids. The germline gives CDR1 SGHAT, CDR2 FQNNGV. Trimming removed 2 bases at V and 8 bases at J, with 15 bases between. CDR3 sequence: CASSLLWAPGEKLFF. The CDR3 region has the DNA TGTGCCAGCAGCTTATTATGGGCCCCTGGAGAAAAACTGTTTTTT.

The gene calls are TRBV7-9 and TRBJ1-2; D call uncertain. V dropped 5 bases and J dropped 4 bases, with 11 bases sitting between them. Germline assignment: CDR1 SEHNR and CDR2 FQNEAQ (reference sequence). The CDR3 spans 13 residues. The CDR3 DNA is TGTGCCAGCAGCCTGGGCTCCGCCTATGGCTACACCTTC. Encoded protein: CASSLGSAYGYTF.

The CDR3 protein is CASSEGLSAVAGHNEQFF. The DNA of the CDR3 is TGCGCCAGCAGCGAGGGCCTAAGTGCGGTAGCGGGACACAATGAGCAGTTCTTC. The rearrangement links TRBV5-1 to TRBJ2-1; 8 positions agree with TRBD2. The V and J ends lost 4 bases and 5 bases, in that order; junction bases with no gene match: 17. CDR3 length: 18 amino acids. Per the germline V gene, CDR1 is SGHRS and CDR2 is YFSETQ. The entire variable domain, with the rest obtained from reference TRBV5-1 and TRBJ2-1, is as follows: KAGVTQTPRYLIKTRGQQVTLSCSPISGHRSVSWYQQTPGQGLQFLFEYFSETQRNKGNFPGRFSGRQFSNSRSEMNVSTLELGDSALYLCASSEGLSAVAGHNEQFFGPGTRLTVL.

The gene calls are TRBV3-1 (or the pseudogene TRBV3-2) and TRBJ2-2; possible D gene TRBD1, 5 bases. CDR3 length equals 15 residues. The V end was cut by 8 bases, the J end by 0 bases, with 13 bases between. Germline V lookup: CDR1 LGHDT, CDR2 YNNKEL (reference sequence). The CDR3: CASRAGPSNTGELFF. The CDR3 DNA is TGTGCCAGCCGGGCAGGGCCCTCGAACACCGGGGAGCTGTTTTTT.

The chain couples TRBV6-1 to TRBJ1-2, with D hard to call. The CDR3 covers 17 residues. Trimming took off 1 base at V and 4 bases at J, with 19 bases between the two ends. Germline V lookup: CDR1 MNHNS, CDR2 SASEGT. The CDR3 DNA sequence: TGTGCCAGCAGTGAAGGTCCGACCCACCACCCCCTCTATGGCTACACCTTC. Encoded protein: CASSEGPTHHPLYGYTF.

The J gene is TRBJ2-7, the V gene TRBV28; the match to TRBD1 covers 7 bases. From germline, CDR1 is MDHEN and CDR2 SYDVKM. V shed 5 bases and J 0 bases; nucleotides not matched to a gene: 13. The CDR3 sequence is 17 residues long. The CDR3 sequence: CASSPLGQILNSYEQYF. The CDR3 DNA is TGTGCCAGCAGTCCCCTGGGACAGATCTTAAACTCCTACGAGCAGTACTTC.

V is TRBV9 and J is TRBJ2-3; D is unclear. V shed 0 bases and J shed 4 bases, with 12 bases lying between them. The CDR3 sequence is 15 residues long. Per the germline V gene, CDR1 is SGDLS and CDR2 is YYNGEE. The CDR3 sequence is CASSVVPSGADTQYF. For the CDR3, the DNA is TGTGCCAGCAGCGTAGTCCCTTCTGGGGCAGATACGCAGTATTTT.

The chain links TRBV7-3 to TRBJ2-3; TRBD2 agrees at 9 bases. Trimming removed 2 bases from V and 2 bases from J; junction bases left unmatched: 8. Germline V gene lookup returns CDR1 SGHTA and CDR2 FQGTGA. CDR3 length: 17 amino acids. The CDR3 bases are TGTGCCAGCAGCTTACGGGCAGCGGGAGGACCCACAGATACGCAGTATTTT. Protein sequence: CASSLRAAGGPTDTQYF.

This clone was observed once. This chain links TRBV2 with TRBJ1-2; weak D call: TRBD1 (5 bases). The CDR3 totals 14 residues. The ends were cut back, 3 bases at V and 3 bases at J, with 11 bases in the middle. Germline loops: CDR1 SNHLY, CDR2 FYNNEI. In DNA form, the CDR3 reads TGTGCCAGCAGTGATCAGGGACGTGACTATGGCTACACCTTC. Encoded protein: CASSDQGRDYGYTF.

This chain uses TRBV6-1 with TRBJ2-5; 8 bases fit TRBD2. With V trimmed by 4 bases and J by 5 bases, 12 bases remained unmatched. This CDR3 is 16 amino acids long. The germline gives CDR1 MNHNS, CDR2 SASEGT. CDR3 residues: CASSAGLEGGLETQYF. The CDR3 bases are TGTGCCAGCAGTGCGGGACTAGAAGGAGGTTTGGAGACCCAGTACTTC.

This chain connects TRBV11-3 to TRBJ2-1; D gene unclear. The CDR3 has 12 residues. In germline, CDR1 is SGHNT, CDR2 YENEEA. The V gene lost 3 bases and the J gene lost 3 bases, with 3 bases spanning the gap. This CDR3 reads CASSFGYNEQFF. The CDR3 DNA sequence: TGTGCCAGCAGCTTCGGCTACAATGAGCAGTTCTTC.